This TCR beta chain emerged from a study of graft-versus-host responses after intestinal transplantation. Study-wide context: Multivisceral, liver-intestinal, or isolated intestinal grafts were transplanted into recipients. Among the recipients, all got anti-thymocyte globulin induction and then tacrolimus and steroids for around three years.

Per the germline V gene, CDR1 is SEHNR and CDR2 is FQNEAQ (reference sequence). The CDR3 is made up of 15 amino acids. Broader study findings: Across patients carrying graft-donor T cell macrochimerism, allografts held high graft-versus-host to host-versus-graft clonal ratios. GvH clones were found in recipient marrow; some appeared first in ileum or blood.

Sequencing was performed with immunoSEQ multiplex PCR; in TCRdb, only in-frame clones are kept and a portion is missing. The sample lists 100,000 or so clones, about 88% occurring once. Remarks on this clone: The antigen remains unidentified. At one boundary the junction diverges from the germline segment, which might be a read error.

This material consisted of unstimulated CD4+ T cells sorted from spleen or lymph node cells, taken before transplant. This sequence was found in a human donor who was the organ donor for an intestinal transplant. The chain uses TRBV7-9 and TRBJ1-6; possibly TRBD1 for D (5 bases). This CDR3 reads CASSLAPKGNSPLHF. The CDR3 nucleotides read TGTGCCAGCAGCCTAGCCCCGAAGGGGAATTCACCCCTCCACTTT.